The source of this TCR beta chain is a study of T cell responses to AZD1222 COVID-19 vaccine. The CDR3 runs to 15 residues. Germline assignment: CDR1 MGHRA and CDR2 YSYEKL. The ends lost 4 bases at V and 1 base at J; junction bases unmatched: 6. Using immunoSEQ multiplex PCR, the repertoire was profiled, and TCRdb retains in-frame clones only, with some absent. The repertoire holds 150,000 to 200,000 clones, with around 94% as singletons. This clone was counted a few times. The TCR comes from an adult in good health. The input for sequencing was peripheral blood, taken on day 0 of AZD1222 vaccination. This rearrangement joins TRBV4-1 to TRBJ1-1; 7 nucleotides line up with TRBD1. CDR3 DNA: TGCGCCAGCAGCCCAGACGACAGGGCGAACACTGAAGCTTTCTTT. Translation gives CASSPDDRANTEAFF.